This TCR beta chain came from a study of response to subunit inactivated influenza vaccine. This clonotype was detected a few times. As yet, its antigen is unknown. Deletions cut 2 bases from V and 2 bases from J, with 11 bases between. Germline values: CDR1 MNHEY, CDR2 SMNVEV (reference sequence). There are 15 residues in the CDR3. Study-wide points: Each seasonal influenza vaccination, the authors suggested, recruits few new T cells.

One entry per CDR3 protein, called by TCRdb with MiXCR from the RT-PCR reads. The top ten clones hold around 10% of a sample with about 610,000 distinct CDR3 sequences, approximately 15% of them seen once. The TCR originated in a man aged 45 to 65 who received an inactivated influenza vaccine. This material consisted of PBMCs from blood, taken 11 to 12 days after vaccination. This sequence joins TRBV27 and TRBJ2-3; either TRBD1 or TRBD2 may supply D (5 bases each). The CDR3 spells CASSLGTRHTDTQYF. The CDR3 nucleotides are TGTGCCAGCAGTTTAGGGACCCGGCACACAGATACGCAGTATTTT.